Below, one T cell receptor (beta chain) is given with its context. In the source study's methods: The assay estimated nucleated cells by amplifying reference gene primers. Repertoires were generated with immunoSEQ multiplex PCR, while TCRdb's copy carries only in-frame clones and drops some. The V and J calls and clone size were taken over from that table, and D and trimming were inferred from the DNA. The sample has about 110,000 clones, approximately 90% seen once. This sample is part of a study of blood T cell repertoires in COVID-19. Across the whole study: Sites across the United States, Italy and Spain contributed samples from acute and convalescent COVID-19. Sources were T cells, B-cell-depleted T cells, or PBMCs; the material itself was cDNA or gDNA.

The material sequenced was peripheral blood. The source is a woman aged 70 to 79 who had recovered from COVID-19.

CDR3 sequence (DNA): TGTGCCAGCCGGGACTTAAATGAAAAACTGTTTTTT. Translating it yields CASRDLNEKLFF. The chain links TRBV2 to TRBJ1-4, with TRBD1 as a possible D gene (5 bases). Between the trimmed V and J ends, which lost 8 bases and 5 bases, there was a span of 9 bases. The CDR3 is 12 residues long. Germline V gives CDR1 SNHLY, CDR2 FYNNEI.